This paragraph covers one T cell receptor (beta chain) sequence. The antigen remains undetermined. CDR1 is MNHEY, CDR2 SVGAGI, per germline. The CDR3 runs to 12 residues. Trimming pared 7 bases from V and 7 bases from J, leaving 14 bases between. This specimen belongs to a study of OX40 agonist ivuxolimab in advanced cancers. Anyone with autoimmune disease history or systemic immunosuppression was excluded. TCRdb keeps only in-frame clones here, not all; method: immunoSEQ multiplex PCR. The table includes about 64,000 clones, approximately 82% detected once. The study's findings and limits: The study did not work out the antigen specificity of the expanded peripheral T cells. On average, CD8+ T cells had more expanded clones than CD4+. Low normalized T-cell clonal expansion also characterized some of the nonresponders.

This specimen consisted of CD4+ or CD8+ T cells sorted from blood, obtained in a trial of the OX40 agonist ivuxolimab. The clonotype was recovered from an adult with an advanced solid tumor such as melanoma, head and neck, liver or kidney cancer. V gene TRBV6-5 combines with J gene TRBJ2-7; D possibly corresponds to TRBD2 (6 bases). CDR3 sequence (DNA): TGTGCCAGCACCTCTAACGGAGGGGAGCAGTACTTC. Translation gives CASTSNGGEQYF.